Described below is a single TCR beta chain sequence and its context. Its specificity is unknown. This sample stems from a study of T cell responses to AZD1222 COVID-19 vaccine. The V gene lost 1 base and the J gene lost 8 bases, with 8 bases spanning the gap. CDR1 and CDR2 from the germline V gene are SGHDN and FVKESK. The CDR3 has 12 residues. Findings and caveats of the study: Spike-specific TCRs gained breadth and depth after people received two AZD1222 doses. Spike as a whole was targeted by vaccine-associated CD4 TCRs, dominant at 160-218 and 743-854. Scientists sampled the repertoires only once the peak T cell response had passed.

Assay: immunoSEQ multiplex PCR; the TCRdb copy retains only in-frame clones and omits some. This table holds 150,000 to 200,000 clones, approximately 86% found once. The sample was peripheral blood, taken 28 days after the second AZD1222 dose. The chain uses TRBV14 and TRBJ1-2; D call uncertain. The clonotype originates from an adult who received the AZD1222 COVID-19 vaccine. The DNA of the CDR3 is TGTGCCAGCAGCCAAGGGCCCCTAGGCTACACCTTC. Its translation is CASSQGPLGYTF.